A single sample gave rise to the 8 T cell receptor beta chains below, sequenced in a study of cytomegalovirus exposure and HLA in healthy donors (dated by TCRdb to the late 2010s). The receptor library was made with the immunoSEQ multiplex PCR assay. The multiplex PCR relied on a mix of 60 forward primers for TCR Vbeta segments and 13 reverse primers for TCR Jbeta segments. The immuneACCESS repertoire file appears here via TCRdb, limited to in-frame rearrangements. These files lack a portion of the clones; in checked studies, under half of the deficit traces to unresolved V genes, and the cause of the others is not known. This sample is represented by about 110,000 clones; roughly 80% of them were singletons. The ten largest clones capture 6.2% of the sample. The sample was PBMCs. Receptor source: a man aged 30-40 years in good health and CMV-seropositive.

The chain employs TRBV25-1 and TRBJ2-3; D remains ambiguous. In germline, CDR1 is MGHDK, CDR2 SYGVNS. V gave up 3 bases and J gave up 5 bases, with 12 bases separating them. The CDR3 contains 14 residues. CDR3 DNA sequence: TGTGCCAGCAGTGATGGGCATAGGTTAGATACGCAGTATTTT. It translates to CASSDGHRLDTQYF.

This clone occurred a few times. The V call is TRBV4-1, the J call TRBJ2-7; D is unclear. The germline V gene has CDR1 MGHRA and CDR2 YSYEKL. The CDR3 consists of 16 residues. V dropped 4 bases and J dropped 0 bases, with 16 bases sitting between them. CDR3 in DNA: TGCGCCAGCAGCCGCCAAGCGACGGCGGTCTCCTACGAGCAGTACTTC. It yields the protein CASSRQATAVSYEQYF.

A word on this clone: Relative to the germline gene, one junction end is altered; a read error may explain this. The rearrangement joins TRBV7-6 to TRBJ1-2, with TRBD1 as a possible D gene (5 bases). CDR3 size: 15 residues. Germline-derived CDR1 and CDR2 are SGHVS and FNYEAQ. The CDR3 nucleotides read TGTGCCAGCAGACCCTTGCGGGGGATCCACTACGGCTACACCTTC. It is translated as CASRPLRGIHYGYTF. The whole variable domain, remainder taken from reference TRBV7-6 and TRBJ1-2, is GAGVSQSPRYKVTKRGQDVALRCDPISGHVSLYWYRQALGQGPEFLTYFNYEAQQDKSGLPNDRFSAERPEGSISTLTIQRTEQRDSAMYRCASRPLRGIHYGYTFGSGTRLTVV.

The chain couples TRBV7-2 to TRBJ2-3, with 14 bases aligning to TRBD2. V lost 1 base and J lost 4; bases outside the gene matches: 7. Germline V lookup: CDR1 SGHTA, CDR2 FQGNSA. CDR3 length: 18 residues. The CDR3 spells CASSLVRLAGGQADTQYF. CDR3 bases: TGTGCCAGCAGCTTAGTCCGACTAGCGGGGGGGCAGGCAGATACGCAGTATTTT.

The DNA for the CDR3 is TGCGCCAGCAGCTCCATCGGACAGGGAAATGGCCACGAGCAGTACTTC. Protein: CASSSIGQGNGHEQYF. The rearrangement links TRBV5-1 to TRBJ2-7; 8 bases are a match to TRBD1. The CDR3 extends over 16 amino acids. After removal of 3 bases from V and 5 bases from J, the junction contained 13 bases not matched to a gene. Germline assignment: CDR1 SGHRS and CDR2 YFSETQ.

This clone came up a few times. The chain couples TRBV2 to TRBJ1-2; 7 positions match TRBD1. Looked up from germline, CDR1 is SNHLY and CDR2 is FYNNEI. With V trimmed by 7 bases and J by 4 bases, 6 bases remained unmatched. This CDR3 spans 13 amino acids. The CDR3 sequence is CASTGQLGYGYTF. The CDR3 DNA reads as TGTGCCAGCACGGGACAGTTGGGCTATGGCTACACCTTC.

Here the CDR3 DNA reads TGCGCCAGCAGCTTGTCGGCAGGGGGAAACTATGGCTACACCTTC. This encodes CASSLSAGGNYGYTF. This chain links TRBV5-1 with TRBJ1-2; TRBD1 matches at 7 bases. From germline, CDR1 is SGHRS and CDR2 YFSETQ. The ends lost 1 base at V and 2 bases at J; junction bases unmatched: 5. The CDR3 covers 15 residues.

The rearrangement links TRBV2 to TRBJ1-5, with D tentatively TRBD1 (5 bases). This CDR3 has 13 residues. The V gene's germline CDR1 is SNHLY and CDR2 FYNNEI. V shed 8 bases and J shed 9 bases, with 17 bases lying between them. The CDR3 region is CASHLSGLRPQHF. DNA of the CDR3: TGTGCCAGCCACCTTTCAGGGCTCCGGCCCCAGCATTTT.